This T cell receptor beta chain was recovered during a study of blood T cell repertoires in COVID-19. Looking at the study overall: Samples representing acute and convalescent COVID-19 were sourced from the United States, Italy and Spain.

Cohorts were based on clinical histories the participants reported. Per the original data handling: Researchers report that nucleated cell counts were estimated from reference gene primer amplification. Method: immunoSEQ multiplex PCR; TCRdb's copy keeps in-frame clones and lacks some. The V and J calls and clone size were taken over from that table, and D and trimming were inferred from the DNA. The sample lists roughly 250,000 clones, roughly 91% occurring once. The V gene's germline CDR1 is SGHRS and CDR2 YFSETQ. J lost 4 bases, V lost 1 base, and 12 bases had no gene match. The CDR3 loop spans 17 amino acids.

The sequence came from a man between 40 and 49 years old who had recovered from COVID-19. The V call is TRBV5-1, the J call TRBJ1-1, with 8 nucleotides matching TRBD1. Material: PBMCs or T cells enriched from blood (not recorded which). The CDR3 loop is CASSLWGTGGTFTEAFF. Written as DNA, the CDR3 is TGCGCCAGCAGCTTGTGGGGTACAGGGGGAACGTTCACTGAAGCTTTCTTT.